The entry that follows covers one T cell receptor (beta chain) sequence. Measured with immunoSEQ multiplex PCR; TCRdb has only the in-frame clones, and not every one. The sample carries 150,000 to 200,000 clones, roughly 78% recorded once. This sample was taken from a study of blood T cell repertoires in COVID-19. Study in general: PBMCs, B-cell-depleted T cells, or T cells were the source of the cDNA or gDNA that made up the material.

CDR3 length: 14 amino acids. Germline lookup yields CDR1 LNHDA and CDR2 SQIVND (reference sequence). Trimming pared 8 bases from V and 0 bases from J, leaving 11 bases between. The chain has TRBV19 and TRBJ1-3, with no clear D. The clonotype comes from an elderly woman with active or convalescent COVID-19. The sequencing input was peripheral blood. CDR3 in amino acids: CASGSRSSGNTIYF. The CDR3 DNA reads TGTGCCAGTGGCAGCCGGAGCTCTGGAAACACCATATATTTT.